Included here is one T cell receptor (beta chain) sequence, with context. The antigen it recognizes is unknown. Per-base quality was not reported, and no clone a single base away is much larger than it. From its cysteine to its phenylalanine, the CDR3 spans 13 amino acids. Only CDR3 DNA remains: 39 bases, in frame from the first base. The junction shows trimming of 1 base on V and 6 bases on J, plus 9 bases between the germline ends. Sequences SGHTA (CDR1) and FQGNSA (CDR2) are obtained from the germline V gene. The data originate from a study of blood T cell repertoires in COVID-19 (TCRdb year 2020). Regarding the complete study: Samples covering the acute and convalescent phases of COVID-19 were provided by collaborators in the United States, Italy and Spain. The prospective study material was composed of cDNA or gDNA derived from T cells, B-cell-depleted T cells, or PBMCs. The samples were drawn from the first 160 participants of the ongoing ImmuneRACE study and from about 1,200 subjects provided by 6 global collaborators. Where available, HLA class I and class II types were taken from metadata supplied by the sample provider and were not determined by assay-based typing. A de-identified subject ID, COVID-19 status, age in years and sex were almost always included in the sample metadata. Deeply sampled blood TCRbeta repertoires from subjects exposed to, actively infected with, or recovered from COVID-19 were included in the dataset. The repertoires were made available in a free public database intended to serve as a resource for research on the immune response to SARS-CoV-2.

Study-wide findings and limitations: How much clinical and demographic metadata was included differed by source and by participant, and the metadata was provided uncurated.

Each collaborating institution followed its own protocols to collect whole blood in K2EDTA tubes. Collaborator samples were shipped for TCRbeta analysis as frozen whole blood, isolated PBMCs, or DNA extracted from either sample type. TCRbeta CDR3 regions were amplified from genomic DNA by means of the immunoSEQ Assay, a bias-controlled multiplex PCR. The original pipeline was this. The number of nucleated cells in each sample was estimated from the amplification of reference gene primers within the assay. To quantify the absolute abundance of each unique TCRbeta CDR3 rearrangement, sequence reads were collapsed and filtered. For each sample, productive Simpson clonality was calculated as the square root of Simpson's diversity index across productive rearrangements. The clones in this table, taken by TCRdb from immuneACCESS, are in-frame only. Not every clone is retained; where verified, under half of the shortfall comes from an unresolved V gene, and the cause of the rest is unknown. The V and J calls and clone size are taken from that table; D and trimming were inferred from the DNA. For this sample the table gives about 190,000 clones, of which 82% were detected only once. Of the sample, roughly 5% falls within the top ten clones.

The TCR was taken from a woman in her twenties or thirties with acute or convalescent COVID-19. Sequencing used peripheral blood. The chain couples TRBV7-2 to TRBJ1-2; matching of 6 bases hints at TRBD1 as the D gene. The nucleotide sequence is TGTGCCAGCAGCTTAGATCGGACAGATGGCTACACCTTC. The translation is CASSLDRTDGYTF.